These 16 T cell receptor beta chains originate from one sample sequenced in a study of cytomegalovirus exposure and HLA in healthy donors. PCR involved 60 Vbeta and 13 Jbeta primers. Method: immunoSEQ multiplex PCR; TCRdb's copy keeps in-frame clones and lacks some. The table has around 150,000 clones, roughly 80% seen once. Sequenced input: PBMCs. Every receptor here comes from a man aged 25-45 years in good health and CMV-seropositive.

The CDR3 is CASSLKSGTDFSGANVLTF. CDR3 DNA: TGTGCCAGCAGTTTGAAATCCGGGACAGACTTCTCTGGGGCCAACGTCCTGACTTTC. The gene calls are TRBV27 and TRBJ2-6; 7 nucleotides align to TRBD1. CDR3 size: 19 residues. The trim removed 3 bases at V and 0 bases at J, leaving 11 bases unmatched. Germline V gene data show CDR1 as MNHEY and CDR2 as SMNVEV (reference sequence).

CDR3 region: CASSPWDTSYNEQFF. For the CDR3, the DNA is TGTGCCAGCAGCCCATGGGACACCTCCTACAATGAGCAGTTCTTC. The V and J genes are TRBV7-7 and TRBJ2-1, with a possible D match to TRBD1 (6 bases). The CDR3 has 15 amino acids. Germline-derived CDR1 and CDR2 are SSHAT and FNYEAQ (reference sequence). Deletions cut 5 bases from V and 0 bases from J, with 11 bases between.

The CDR3 sequence: CASSLTSQDTQYF. CDR3 sequence (DNA): TGTGCCAGCAGCTTGACTAGTCAAGATACGCAGTATTTT. The chain uses TRBV7-9 and TRBJ2-3; D perhaps matches TRBD2 (6 bases). Per the germline V gene, CDR1 is SEHNR and CDR2 is FQNEAQ (reference sequence). Trimming stripped 3 bases from V and 5 bases from J, with 9 bases between. The CDR3 runs to 13 residues.

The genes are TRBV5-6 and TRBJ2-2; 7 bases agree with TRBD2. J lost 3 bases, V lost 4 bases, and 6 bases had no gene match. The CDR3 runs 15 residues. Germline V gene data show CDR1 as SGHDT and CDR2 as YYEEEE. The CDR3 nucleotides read TGTGCCAGCAGCGGCGACGGGGGGTACACCGGGGAGCTGTTTTTT. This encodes CASSGDGGYTGELFF. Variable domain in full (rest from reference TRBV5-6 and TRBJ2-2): DAGVTQSPTHLIKTRGQQVTLRCSPKSGHDTVSWYQQALGQGPQFIFQYYEEEERQRGNFPDRFSGHQFPNYSSELNVNALLLGDSALYLCASSGDGGYTGELFFGEGSRLTVL.

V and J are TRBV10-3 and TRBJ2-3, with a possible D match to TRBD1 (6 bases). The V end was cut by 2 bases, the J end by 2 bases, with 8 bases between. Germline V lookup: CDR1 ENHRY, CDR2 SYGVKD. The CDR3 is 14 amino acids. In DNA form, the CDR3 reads TGTGCCATCAGTGAGAGGGGGACCACAGATACGCAGTATTTT. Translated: CAISERGTTDTQYF.

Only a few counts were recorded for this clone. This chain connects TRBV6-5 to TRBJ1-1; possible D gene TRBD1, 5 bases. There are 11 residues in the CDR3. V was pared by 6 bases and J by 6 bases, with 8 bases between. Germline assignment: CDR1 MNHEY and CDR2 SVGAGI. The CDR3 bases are TGTGCCAGCAGCCCAGGGTCTGAAGCTTTCTTT. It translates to CASSPGSEAFF.

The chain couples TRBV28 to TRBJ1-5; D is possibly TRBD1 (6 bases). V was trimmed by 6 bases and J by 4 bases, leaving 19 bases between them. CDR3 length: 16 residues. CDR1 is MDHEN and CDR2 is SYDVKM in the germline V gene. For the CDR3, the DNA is TGTGCCAGCAGGTGGGGGCAGGGGCAGAGAAATCAGCCCCAGCATTTT. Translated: CASRWGQGQRNQPQHF.

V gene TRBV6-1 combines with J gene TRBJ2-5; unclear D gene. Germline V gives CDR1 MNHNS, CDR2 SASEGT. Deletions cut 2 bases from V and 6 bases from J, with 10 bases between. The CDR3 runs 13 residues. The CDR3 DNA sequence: TGTGCCAGCAGTGAACGGTTAGTACAGACCCAGTACTTC. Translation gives CASSERLVQTQYF.

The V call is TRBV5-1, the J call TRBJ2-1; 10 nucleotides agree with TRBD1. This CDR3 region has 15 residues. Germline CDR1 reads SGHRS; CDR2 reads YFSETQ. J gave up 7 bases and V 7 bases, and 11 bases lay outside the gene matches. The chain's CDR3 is CASCDQRTGGNEQFF. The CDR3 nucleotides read TGCGCCAGCTGTGACCAGAGGACAGGGGGGAATGAGCAGTTCTTC.

The CDR3 DNA sequence: TGCGCCAGCAGTTTGAGAGGACAGGGCGGTCAGCCCCAGCATTTT. It yields the protein CASSLRGQGGQPQHF. The gene calls are TRBV5-1 and TRBJ1-5; 8 nucleotides align to TRBD1. V was pared by 5 bases and J by 6 bases, with 10 bases of the junction left unmatched. CDR3 length: 15 amino acids. From germline, CDR1 is SGHRS and CDR2 YFSETQ.

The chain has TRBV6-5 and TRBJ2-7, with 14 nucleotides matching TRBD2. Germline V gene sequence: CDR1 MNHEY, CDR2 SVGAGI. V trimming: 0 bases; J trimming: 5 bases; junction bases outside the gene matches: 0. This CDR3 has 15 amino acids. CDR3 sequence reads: CASSYSGLAGDEQYF. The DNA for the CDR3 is TGTGCCAGCAGTTACTCGGGACTAGCGGGGGACGAGCAGTACTTC.

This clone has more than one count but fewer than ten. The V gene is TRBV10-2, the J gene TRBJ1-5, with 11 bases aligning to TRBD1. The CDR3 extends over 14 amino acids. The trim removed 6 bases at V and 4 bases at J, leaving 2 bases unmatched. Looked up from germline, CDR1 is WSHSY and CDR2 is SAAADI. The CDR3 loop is CASRGQGGNQPQHF. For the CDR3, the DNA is TGCGCCAGCAGGGGACAGGGGGGAAATCAGCCCCAGCATTTT.

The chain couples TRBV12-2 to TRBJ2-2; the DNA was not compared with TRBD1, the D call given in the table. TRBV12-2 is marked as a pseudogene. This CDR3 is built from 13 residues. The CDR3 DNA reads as TGTGCAAGTCGTGCAGGAACTTCCGGGGAGCTGTTTTTT. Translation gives CASRAGTSGELFF.

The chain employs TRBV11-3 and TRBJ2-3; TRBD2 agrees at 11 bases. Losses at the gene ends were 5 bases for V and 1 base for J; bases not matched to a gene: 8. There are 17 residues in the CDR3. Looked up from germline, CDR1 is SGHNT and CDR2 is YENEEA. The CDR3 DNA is TGTGCCAGCAGCCCAACTAGCGGGGGCGAGGGCACAGATACGCAGTATTTT. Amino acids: CASSPTSGGEGTDTQYF.

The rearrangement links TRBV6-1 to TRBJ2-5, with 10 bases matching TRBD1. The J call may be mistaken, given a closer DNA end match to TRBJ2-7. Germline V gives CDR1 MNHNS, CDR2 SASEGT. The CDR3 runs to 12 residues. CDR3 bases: TGTGCCAGCGGGACAGGGGACTACGAGCAGTACTTC. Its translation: CASGTGDYEQYF.

Written as DNA, the CDR3 is TGTGCCAGCAGTTACCTAGAAAGTGGTCTGTACTTC. It encodes CASSYLESGLYF. This chain links TRBV27 with TRBJ2-7; D ambiguous. The germline gives CDR1 MNHEY, CDR2 SMNVEV (reference sequence). CDR3 length: 12 residues. The germline V and J ends were trimmed by 4 bases and 12 bases, with 16 bases remaining between them.